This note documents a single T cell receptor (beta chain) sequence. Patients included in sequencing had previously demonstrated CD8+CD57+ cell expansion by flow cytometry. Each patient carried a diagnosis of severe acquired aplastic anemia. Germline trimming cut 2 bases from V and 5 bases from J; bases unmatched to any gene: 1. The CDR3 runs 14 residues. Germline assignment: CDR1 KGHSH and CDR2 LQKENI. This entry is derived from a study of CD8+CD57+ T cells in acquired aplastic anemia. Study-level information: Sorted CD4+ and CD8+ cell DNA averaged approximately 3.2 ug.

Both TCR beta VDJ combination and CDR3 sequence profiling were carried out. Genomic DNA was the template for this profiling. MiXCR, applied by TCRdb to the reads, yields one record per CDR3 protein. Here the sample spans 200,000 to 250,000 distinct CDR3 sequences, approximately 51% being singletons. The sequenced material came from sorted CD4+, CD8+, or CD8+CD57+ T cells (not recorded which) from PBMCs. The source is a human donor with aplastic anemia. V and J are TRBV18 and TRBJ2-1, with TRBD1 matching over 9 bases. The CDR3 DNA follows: TGTGCCAGCTCACCAGACAGGGGGAACAATGAGCAGTTCTTC. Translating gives CASSPDRGNNEQFF.